The next 30 T cell receptor beta chains were all read from a single sample in a study of TIL therapy for anti-PD-1-resistant metastatic lung cancer. Sequencing used immunoSEQ v3. Using immunoSEQ multiplex PCR, the repertoire was profiled, and TCRdb retains in-frame clones only, with some absent. This sample carries about 60,000 clones, about nine tenths of them seen once, and the ten largest clones take roughly 2.6%. The time point: pre-treatment sample, taken before nivolumab and TIL therapy. The sample consisted of blood, taken at baseline. The receptors originated from a person aged 25 to 79 with non-small cell lung cancer.

The chain joins TRBV6-5 to TRBJ2-7; 8 positions agree with TRBD1. Germline V lookup: CDR1 MNHEY, CDR2 SVGAGI. J was trimmed by 4 bases and V by 6 bases; bases with no gene match: 11. The CDR3 covers 15 residues. CDR3 DNA sequence: TGTGCCAGCAGACCGACGGGACAGGAGGCGTACGAGCAGTACTTC. It codes for CASRPTGQEAYEQYF.

The chain joins TRBV5-1 to TRBJ2-7, with D possibly matching TRBD1 (6 bases). Germline V gene sequence: CDR1 SGHRS, CDR2 YFSETQ. V shed 7 bases and J shed 8 bases, with 22 bases lying between them. CDR3 length: 14 amino acids. The CDR3 DNA is TGCGCCAGCGGGCGGACAGACCTATACGAGAAGCAGTACTTC. Translated, it gives CASGRTDLYEKQYF.

V usage is TRBV7-9 and J usage is TRBJ2-7; D possibly corresponds to TRBD2 (5 bases). Trimming removed 8 bases at V and 2 bases at J, with 10 bases between. There are 12 residues in the CDR3. CDR1 and CDR2 (germline): SEHNR, FQNEAQ (reference sequence). The CDR3 DNA sequence: TGTGCCAGCGGAGTGGAGGCCTACGAGCAGTACTTC. This gives the protein CASGVEAYEQYF. The whole variable domain, filled in from reference TRBV7-9 and TRBJ2-7, reads DTGVSQNPRHKITKRGQNVTFRCDPISEHNRLYWYRQTLGQGPEFLTYFQNEAQLEKSRLLSDRFSAERPKGSFSTLEIQRTEQGDSAMYLCASGVEAYEQYFGPGTRLTVT.

V and J are TRBV28 and TRBJ2-5, with 9 positions matching TRBD2. V shed 6 bases, J shed 4 bases, and the junction held 15 bases outside the gene matches. The CDR3 length is 17 residues. The germline CDR1 and CDR2 sequences are MDHEN and SYDVKM. The CDR3 spells CASSPRPSGMVAETQYF. Here the CDR3 DNA reads TGTGCCAGCAGCCCCCGTCCTAGCGGGATGGTAGCAGAGACCCAGTACTTC.

The chain couples TRBV10-2 to TRBJ2-1, with 9 bases that match TRBD2. The CDR3 extends over 14 amino acids. V dropped 6 bases and J dropped 5; count of bases not matched to a gene: 5. Germline CDR1 reads WSHSY; CDR2 reads SAAADI. The CDR3 reads CASRPSGNDNEQFF. CDR3 sequence (DNA): TGCGCCAGCAGGCCTAGCGGGAACGACAATGAGCAGTTCTTC.

This chain connects TRBV5-5 to TRBJ2-3; D is uncertain. Trimming shortened V by 1 base and J by 6 bases, and 6 bases separated the two germline ends. The CDR3 is 12 amino acids. Germline loops: CDR1 SGHKS, CDR2 YYEKEE (reference sequence). The CDR3 sequence: CASSLFFDTQYF. The CDR3, as DNA: TGTGCCAGCAGCTTGTTTTTTGATACGCAGTATTTT.

This clone was counted a single time. The gene calls are TRBV2 and TRBJ1-4; a weak D match, TRBD1 (6 bases). From germline, CDR1 is SNHLY and CDR2 FYNNEI. This CDR3 is built from 17 residues. Trimming stripped 7 bases from V and 0 bases from J, with 18 bases between. The CDR3, as DNA: TGTGCCAGCATTAGGGGGGTTAACGGCGCAACTAATGAAAAACTGTTTTTT. The encoded protein is CASIRGVNGATNEKLFF.

This clone was found once. V is TRBV5-1 and J is TRBJ1-1, with 7 bases lining up with TRBD1. The CDR3 has 14 residues. The V gene's germline CDR1 is SGHRS and CDR2 YFSETQ. V trimming: 5 bases; J trimming: 4 bases; junction bases outside the gene matches: 8. In DNA form, the CDR3 reads TGCGCCAGCAGGTCAGGGGCAGGGGGCACTGAAGCTTTCTTT. Its protein product is CASRSGAGGTEAFF.

The count of this clone is one. The chain uses TRBV5-5 and TRBJ2-5; D gene unclear. This CDR3 is built from 15 residues. CDR1 and CDR2 from the germline V gene are SGHKS and YYEKEE (reference sequence). V was cut by 3 bases and J by 4 bases, with 16 bases left in between. CDR3 DNA: TGTGCCAGCAGCTCCCGAATGGGGTCGGGAGAGACCCAGTACTTC. Translating gives CASSSRMGSGETQYF. Drawing the rest from reference TRBV5-5 and TRBJ2-5, the complete variable domain is DAGVTQSPTHLIKTRGQQVTLRCSPISGHKSVSWYQQVLGQGPQFIFQYYEKEERGRGNFPDRFSARQFPNYSSELNVNALLLGDSALYLCASSSRMGSGETQYFGPGTRLLVL.

This sequence joins TRBV3-1 (or the pseudogene TRBV3-2) and TRBJ1-4; D not certain. Per germline, CDR1 LGHDT and CDR2 YNNKEL (reference sequence). There are 16 residues in the CDR3. Trimming took off 0 bases at V and 0 bases at J, with 8 bases between the two ends. CDR3 DNA sequence: TGTGCCAGCAGCCAAGACACAGCTACAACTAATGAAAAACTGTTTTTT. Amino acid sequence: CASSQDTATTNEKLFF.

The chain employs TRBV10-1 and TRBJ1-2; 7 nucleotides line up with TRBD1. Unmatched junction bases numbered 7, after V lost 5 bases and J lost 10 bases. Germline CDR1 is WNHNN and CDR2 is SYGVQD (reference sequence). The length of the CDR3 is 12 residues. DNA of the CDR3: TGCGCCAGCAGTCCAGGGACAGATTTCTACACCTTC. This encodes CASSPGTDFYTF.

This chain joins TRBV10-3 and TRBJ2-7; D may be TRBD2 (6 bases). V was cut by 2 bases and J by 4 bases, with 18 bases left in between. The germline V gene has CDR1 ENHRY and CDR2 SYGVKD. The CDR3 is 16 amino acids. The CDR3 DNA reads as TGTGCCATCAGTGAGGGGGAGAGGCAAGGGAGGTACGAGCAGTACTTC. Amino acids: CAISEGERQGRYEQYF.

The chain carries TRBV11-1 and TRBJ1-1; the D is unclear. This CDR3 is 13 amino acids long. Germline V lookup: CDR1 SGHAT, CDR2 FQDESV (reference sequence). The V end was cut by 5 bases, the J end by 0 bases, with 7 bases between. DNA for the CDR3: TGTGCCAGCAGCGGAACGATGAACACTGAAGCTTTCTTT. This encodes CASSGTMNTEAFF. The entire variable domain, with the rest obtained from reference TRBV11-1 and TRBJ1-1, is as follows: EAEVAQSPRYKITEKSQAVAFWCDPISGHATLYWYRQILGQGPELLVQFQDESVVDDSQLPKDRFSAERLKGVDSTLKIQPAELGDSAMYLCASSGTMNTEAFFGQGTRLTVV.

In nucleotides, the CDR3 is TGTGCCAGTAGTATAGTAGCAGGGGGCACTGAAGCTTTCTTT. This encodes CASSIVAGGTEAFF. J is TRBJ1-1 and V is TRBV19; TRBD1 matches at 7 bases. The CDR3 sequence is 14 residues long. Germline lookup yields CDR1 LNHDA and CDR2 SQIVND (reference sequence). V lost 1 base and J lost 4; bases outside the gene matches: 3.

The chain couples TRBV27 to TRBJ2-2; no firm D call. Between the trimmed V and J ends, which lost 6 bases and 4 bases, there was a span of 15 bases. This CDR3 contains 15 residues. CDR1 and CDR2 from the germline V gene are MNHEY and SMNVEV (reference sequence). This chain's CDR3 is CASSPELPGTGELFF. CDR3 coding DNA: TGTGCCAGCAGCCCCGAACTGCCAGGCACCGGGGAGCTGTTTTTT.

This sequence joins TRBV12-3 or TRBV12-4 and TRBJ2-2; either TRBD1 or TRBD2 may supply D (6 bases each). V was cut by 9 bases and J by 7 bases, with 15 bases left in between. This CDR3 has 13 residues. The CDR3 here is CASLTGAIGELFF. The CDR3 DNA reads as TGTGCCAGTTTAACGGGGGCCATCGGGGAGCTGTTTTTT.

The chain recombines TRBV2 with TRBJ1-6, with TRBD1 matching over 7 bases. The V gene's germline CDR1 is SNHLY and CDR2 FYNNEI. V was clipped by 4 bases and J by 6 bases; unmatched bases: 15. The CDR3 is made up of 18 amino acids. The CDR3 protein is CASSAKGQASSGNSPLHF. In DNA, the CDR3 is TGTGCCAGCAGTGCCAAAGGACAGGCTTCCTCCGGTAATTCACCCCTCCACTTT.

The rearrangement joins TRBV27 to TRBJ1-5; maybe TRBD1 (5 bases). The CDR3 runs to 13 residues. The V gene's germline CDR1 is MNHEY and CDR2 SMNVEV (reference sequence). V was trimmed by 6 bases and J by 6 bases, leaving 12 bases between them. The CDR3 DNA reads as TGTGCCAGCAGGGACACCCGGGGTCAGCCCCAGCATTTT. This sequence encodes CASRDTRGQPQHF.

The J gene is TRBJ1-6, the V gene TRBV9; possibly TRBD1 for D (5 bases). V lost 4 bases, J lost 8 bases, and 22 bases lay in between. CDR1 is SGDLS, CDR2 YYNGEE, per germline. The CDR3 has 17 residues. The CDR3 protein is CASSPHPRTSPDSPLHF. The DNA for the CDR3 is TGTGCCAGCAGCCCCCATCCGAGGACATCCCCAGATTCACCCCTCCACTTT.

CDR3 nucleotides: TGTGCCAGCAGTGACTGGGCGGGAGCCAACGTCCTGACTTTC. Residues: CASSDWAGANVLTF. The chain couples TRBV6-4 to TRBJ2-6, with D possibly TRBD2 on 6 matching bases. This CDR3 has 14 amino acids. Germline assignment: CDR1 MRHNA and CDR2 SNTAGT. Trimming cost V 1 base and J 7 bases, with 8 bases left between them.

The chain couples TRBV30 to TRBJ2-1, with D unclear. The CDR3 extends over 11 amino acids. V was shortened by 1 base and J by 5 bases, with 3 bases between the two germline ends. The V gene's germline CDR1 is GTSNPN and CDR2 SVGIG (reference sequence). The CDR3 DNA follows: TGTGCCTGGAGTGGAAACAATGAGCAGTTCTTC. It yields the protein CAWSGNNEQFF.

The J gene is TRBJ2-2, the V gene TRBV19, with TRBD1 as a possible D gene (6 bases). This CDR3 has 14 amino acids. Looked up from germline, CDR1 is LNHDA and CDR2 is SQIVND (reference sequence). Trimming left V 4 bases short and J 5 bases short, with 11 bases between. DNA for the CDR3: TGTGCCAGTAGTAGCCCAGGGGAGACCGGGGAGCTGTTTTTT. This gives the protein CASSSPGETGELFF. The full variable domain, in which reference TRBV19 and TRBJ2-2 provide the parts outside the CDR3, is DGGITQSPKYLFRKEGQNVTLSCEQNLNHDAMYWYRQDPGQGLRLIYYSQIVNDFQKGDIAEGYSVSREKKESFPLTVTSAQKNPTAFYLCASSSPGETGELFFGEGSRLTVL.

The chain combines TRBV7-9 with TRBJ1-6; TRBD1 aligns across 11 bases. Germline lookup yields CDR1 SEHNR and CDR2 FQNEAQ (reference sequence). The CDR3 loop spans 14 amino acids. Trimming removed 5 bases from V and 9 bases from J; junction bases left unmatched: 3. The CDR3 DNA reads as TGTGCCAGCAGCCCCGGGACAGGGGGTTCACCCCTCCACTTT. This translates into CASSPGTGGSPLHF.

V gene TRBV21-1 combines with J gene TRBJ2-5; the table's D call TRBD2 went unverified against the DNA. TRBV21-1 is reported as a pseudogene. CDR3 length: 18 residues. The CDR3 bases are TGTGCCAGCAGCAAAGTAACTAGCGGGAGGGCGCAAAGGGAGACCCAGTACTTC. Its translation: CASSKVTSGRAQRETQYF.

J is TRBJ1-1 and V is TRBV5-3; 8 bases are shared with TRBD1. TRBV5-3 is identified as an open reading frame with a role that is uncertain. V dropped 0 bases and J dropped 0; count of bases not matched to a gene: 4. The CDR3 is made up of 16 amino acids. The CDR3 loop reads CARSLESGGLNTEAFF. The CDR3 DNA follows: TGTGCCAGAAGCTTGGAGTCAGGGGGCCTGAACACTGAAGCTTTCTTT.

The rearrangement uses TRBV6-1 and TRBJ1-2; tentative D call: TRBD1 (5 bases). Germline CDR1 is MNHNS and CDR2 is SASEGT. The CDR3 loop spans 16 amino acids. Trimming removed 3 bases at V and 0 bases at J, with 14 bases between. The CDR3 reads CASSDGAEPPNYGYTF. CDR3 nucleotides: TGTGCCAGCAGTGATGGGGCAGAGCCTCCTAACTATGGCTACACCTTC.

The chain links TRBV12-3 or TRBV12-4 to TRBJ2-1; no clear D. The CDR3 totals 12 residues. Trimming shortened V by 3 bases and J by 6 bases, and 6 bases separated the two germline ends. The CDR3 loop is CASSFSLNEQFF. The DNA of the CDR3 is TGTGCCAGCAGTTTCTCTCTCAATGAGCAGTTCTTC.

The chain has TRBV15 and TRBJ1-4, with 9 nucleotides matching TRBD1. CDR3 size: 14 residues. Germline CDR1 is LNHNV and CDR2 is YYDKDF (reference sequence). Germline trimming cut 2 bases from V and 8 bases from J; bases unmatched to any gene: 3. The CDR3 sequence: CATSRRQGDEKLFF. CDR3 in DNA: TGTGCCACCAGCAGACGACAGGGGGACGAAAAACTGTTTTTT.

The chain combines TRBV2 with TRBJ1-4; D is possibly TRBD1 (6 bases). The V end lost 8 bases, the J end lost 7 bases, and 17 bases lay between the germline ends. The CDR3 has 14 amino acids. Germline V gene data show CDR1 as SNHLY and CDR2 as FYNNEI. Written as DNA, the CDR3 is TGTGCCAGCCGGGACATCAAAAGGGGTGAAAAACTGTTTTTT. It specifies CASRDIKRGEKLFF.

Only a few counts were recorded for this clone. This rearrangement joins TRBV5-1 to TRBJ1-6; TRBD1 is a possible D gene (5 bases). The V gene's germline CDR1 is SGHRS and CDR2 YFSETQ. V dropped 0 bases and J dropped 9 bases, with 16 bases sitting between them. CDR3 length equals 16 residues. CDR3 sequence (DNA): TGCGCCAGCAGCTTGGCCGGGGGAACCATAGGTTCACCCCTCCACTTT. Its protein product is CASSLAGGTIGSPLHF. Full variable domain (missing parts from reference TRBV5-1 and TRBJ1-6): KAGVTQTPRYLIKTRGQQVTLSCSPISGHRSVSWYQQTPGQGLQFLFEYFSETQRNKGNFPGRFSGRQFSNSRSEMNVSTLELGDSALYLCASSLAGGTIGSPLHFGNGTRLTVT.